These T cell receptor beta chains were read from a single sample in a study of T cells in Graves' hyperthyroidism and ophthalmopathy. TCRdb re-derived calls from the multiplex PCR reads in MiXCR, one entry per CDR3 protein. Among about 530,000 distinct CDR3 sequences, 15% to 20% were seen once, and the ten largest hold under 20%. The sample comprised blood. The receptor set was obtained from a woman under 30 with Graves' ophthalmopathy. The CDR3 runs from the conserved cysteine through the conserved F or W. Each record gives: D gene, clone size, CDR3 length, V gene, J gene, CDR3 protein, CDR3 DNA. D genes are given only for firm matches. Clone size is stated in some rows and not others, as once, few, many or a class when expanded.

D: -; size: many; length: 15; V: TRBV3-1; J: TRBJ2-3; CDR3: CASSQDFSRRDTQYF; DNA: TGTGCCAGCAGCCAAGATTTCTCGCGACGGGATACGCAGTATTTT
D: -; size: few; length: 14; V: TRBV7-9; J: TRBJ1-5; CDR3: CASSASGNNQPQHF; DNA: TGTGCCAGCAGCGCCAGCGGAAACAATCAGCCCCAGCATTTT
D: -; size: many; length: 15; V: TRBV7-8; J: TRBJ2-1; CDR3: CASSPDLSSYNEQFF; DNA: TGTGCCAGCAGCCCGGATCTAAGCTCCTACAATGAGCAGTTCTTC
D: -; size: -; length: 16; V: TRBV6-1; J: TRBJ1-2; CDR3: CASTSDETPVQVGYTF; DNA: TGTGCCAGCACCTCAGACGAAACCCCCGTACAGGTCGGCTACACCTTC
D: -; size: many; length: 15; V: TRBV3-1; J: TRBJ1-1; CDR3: CASSQGTVMNTEAFF; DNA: TGTGCCAGCAGCCAAGGGACAGTCATGAACACTGAAGCTTTCTTT
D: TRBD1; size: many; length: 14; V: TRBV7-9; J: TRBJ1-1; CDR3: CASSLTRGQAEAFF; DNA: TGTGCCAGCAGCTTAACCAGGGGGCAGGCTGAAGCTTTCTTT
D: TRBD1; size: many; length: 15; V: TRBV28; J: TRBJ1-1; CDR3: CASSPSGTGNTEAFF; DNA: TGTGCCAGCAGTCCTTCCGGGACAGGGAACACTGAAGCTTTCTTT
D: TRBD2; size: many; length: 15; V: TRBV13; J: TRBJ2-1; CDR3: CASSLGLAGIIEQFF; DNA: TGTGCCAGCAGCCTGGGACTAGCGGGGATCATTGAGCAGTTCTTC
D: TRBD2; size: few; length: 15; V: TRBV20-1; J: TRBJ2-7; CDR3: CSAEGLAGMTYEQYF; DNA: TGCAGTGCTGAGGGACTAGCGGGGATGACCTACGAGCAGTACTTC
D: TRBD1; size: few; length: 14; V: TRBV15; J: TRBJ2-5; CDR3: CATRQGRIQETQYF; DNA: TGTGCCACACGACAGGGTAGGATTCAAGAGACCCAGTACTTC
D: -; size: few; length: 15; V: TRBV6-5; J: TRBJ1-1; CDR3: CASSYEAGVGTEAFF; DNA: TGTGCCAGCAGTTACGAAGCTGGGGTGGGCACTGAAGCTTTCTTT
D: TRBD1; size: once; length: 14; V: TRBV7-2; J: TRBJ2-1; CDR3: CASSSRTGFSEQFF; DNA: TGTGCCAGCAGCTCGAGGACAGGGTTTAGTGAGCAGTTCTTC
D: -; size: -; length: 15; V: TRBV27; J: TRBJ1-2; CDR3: CASSLSDGRHYGYTF; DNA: TGTGCCAGCAGTTTATCTGACGGGAGGCACTATGGCTACACCTTC
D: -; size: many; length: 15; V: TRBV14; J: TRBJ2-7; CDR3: CASSQGTGLLGEQYF; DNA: TGTGCCAGCAGCCAGGGGACGGGACTGCTTGGCGAGCAGTACTTC
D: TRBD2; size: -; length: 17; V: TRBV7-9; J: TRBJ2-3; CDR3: CASSLGLAGVPTDTQYF; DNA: TGTGCCAGCAGCTTAGGGCTAGCGGGGGTGCCCACAGATACGCAGTATTTT
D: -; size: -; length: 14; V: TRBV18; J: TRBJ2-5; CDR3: CASSSQTGKETQYF; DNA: TGTGCCAGCTCATCACAGACAGGAAAAGAGACCCAGTACTTC
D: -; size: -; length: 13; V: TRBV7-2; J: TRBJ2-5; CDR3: CASSLNSRETQYF; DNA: TGTGCCAGCAGCCTCAACTCCAGGGAGACCCAGTACTTC
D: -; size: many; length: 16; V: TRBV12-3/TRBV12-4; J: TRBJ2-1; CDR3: CASSRRLGLSYNEQFF; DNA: TGTGCCAGCAGTCGTCGGTTGGGACTCTCCTACAATGAGCAGTTCTTC
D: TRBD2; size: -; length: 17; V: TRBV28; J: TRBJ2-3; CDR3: CASSSPPSGPSTDTQYF; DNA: TGTGCCAGCAGTAGCCCCCCTAGCGGGCCTAGCACAGATACGCAGTATTTT
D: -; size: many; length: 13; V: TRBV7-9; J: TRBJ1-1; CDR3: CASSPQKNTEAFF; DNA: TGTGCCAGCAGTCCTCAGAAAAACACTGAAGCTTTCTTT
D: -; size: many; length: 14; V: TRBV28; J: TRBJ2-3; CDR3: CASRGLVGTDTQYF; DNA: TGTGCCAGCAGGGGGTTGGTCGGCACAGATACGCAGTATTTT
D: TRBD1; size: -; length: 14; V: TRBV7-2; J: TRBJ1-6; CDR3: CASRRDRVRKPLHF; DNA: TGTGCCAGCAGACGTGACAGGGTGAGGAAACCCCTCCACTTT
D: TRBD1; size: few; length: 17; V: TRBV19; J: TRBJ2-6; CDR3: CASSGQGAPRGANVLTF; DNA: TGTGCCAGCTCTGGACAGGGGGCGCCGAGAGGGGCCAACGTCCTGACTTTC
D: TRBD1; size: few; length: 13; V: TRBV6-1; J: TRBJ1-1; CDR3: CASTGQANTEAFF; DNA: TGTGCCAGCACCGGACAGGCGAACACTGAAGCTTTCTTT
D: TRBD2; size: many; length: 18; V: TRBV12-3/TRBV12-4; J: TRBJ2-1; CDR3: CASSRRGMGLVSYNEQFF; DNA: TGTGCCAGCAGTCGAAGGGGGATGGGACTAGTATCCTACAATGAGCAGTTCTTC
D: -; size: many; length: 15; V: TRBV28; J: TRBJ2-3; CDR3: CASSDRSRRTDTQYF; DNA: TGTGCCAGCAGCGACAGGTCTAGACGCACAGATACGCAGTATTTT
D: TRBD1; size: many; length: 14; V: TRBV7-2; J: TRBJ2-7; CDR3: CASSLDRGIDEQYF; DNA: TGTGCCAGCAGCTTAGACAGGGGTATAGACGAGCAGTACTTC
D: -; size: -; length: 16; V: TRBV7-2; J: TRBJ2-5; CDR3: CASSTWDGGPRETQYF; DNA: TGTGCCAGCAGCACATGGGACGGGGGCCCTCGGGAGACCCAGTACTTC
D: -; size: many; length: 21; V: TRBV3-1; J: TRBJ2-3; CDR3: CASSQDHVRASSFLQDYTQYF; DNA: TGTGCCAGCAGCCAAGATCATGTCAGGGCGAGTAGTTTTCTCCAAGACTACACGCAGTATTTT
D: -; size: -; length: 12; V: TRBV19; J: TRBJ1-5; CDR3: CASKVGNQPQHF; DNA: TGTGCCAGTAAGGTGGGGAATCAGCCCCAGCATTTT
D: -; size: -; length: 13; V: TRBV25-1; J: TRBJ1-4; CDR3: CASSWQGDEKLFF; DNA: TGTGCCAGCAGTTGGCAAGGCGATGAAAAACTGTTTTTT
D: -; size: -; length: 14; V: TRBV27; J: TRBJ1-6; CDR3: CASSLVGTAGPLHF; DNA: TGTGCCAGCAGTTTGGTGGGCACGGCGGGGCCCCTCCACTTT
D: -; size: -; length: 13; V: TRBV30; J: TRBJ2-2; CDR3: CAWSPRRTGELFF; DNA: TGTGCCTGGAGCCCCCGACGGACCGGGGAGCTGTTTTTT
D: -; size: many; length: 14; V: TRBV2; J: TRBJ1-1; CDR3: CASTASWGALEAFF; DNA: TGTGCCAGCACTGCGTCGTGGGGGGCCTTAGAAGCTTTCTTT
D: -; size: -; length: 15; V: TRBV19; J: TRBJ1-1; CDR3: CASSFSGGKNTEAFF; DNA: TGTGCCAGTAGTTTTTCCGGGGGTAAGAACACTGAAGCTTTCTTT
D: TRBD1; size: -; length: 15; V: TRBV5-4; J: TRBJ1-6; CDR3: CASSQAQGNNSPLHF; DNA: TGTGCCAGCAGCCAGGCACAGGGGAATAATTCACCCCTCCACTTT
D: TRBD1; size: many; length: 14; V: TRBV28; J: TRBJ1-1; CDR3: CASRRAGGNTEAFF; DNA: TGTGCCAGCAGACGGGCAGGGGGGAACACTGAAGCTTTCTTT
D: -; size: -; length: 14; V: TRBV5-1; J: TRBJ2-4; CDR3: CASSLGTPLDIQYF; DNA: TGCGCCAGCAGCTTGGGGACACCATTGGACATTCAGTACTTC
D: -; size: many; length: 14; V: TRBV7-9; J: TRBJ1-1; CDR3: CASSATTKNTEAFF; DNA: TGTGCCAGCAGCGCCACAACAAAGAACACTGAAGCTTTCTTT
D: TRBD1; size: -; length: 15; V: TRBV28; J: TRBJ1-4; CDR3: CASSLWAGGDEKLFF; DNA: TGTGCCAGCAGTTTATGGGCAGGGGGCGATGAAAAACTGTTTTTT
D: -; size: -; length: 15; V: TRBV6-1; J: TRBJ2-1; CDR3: CASSEALGSGNEQFF; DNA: TGTGCCAGCAGTGAAGCCCTCGGGAGTGGGAATGAGCAGTTCTTC
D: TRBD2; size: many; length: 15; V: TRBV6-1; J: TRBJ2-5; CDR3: CASSGTSGTAETQYF; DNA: TGTGCCAGCAGTGGGACTAGCGGGACAGCGGAGACCCAGTACTTC
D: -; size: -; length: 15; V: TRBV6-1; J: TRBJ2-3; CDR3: CASSYLAGSTDTQYF; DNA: TGTGCCAGCAGTTATTTGGCGGGTAGCACAGATACGCAGTATTTT
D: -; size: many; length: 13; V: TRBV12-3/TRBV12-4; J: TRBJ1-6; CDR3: CASRVGSNSPLHF; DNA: TGTGCCAGCAGGGTAGGGTCTAATTCACCCCTCCACTTT
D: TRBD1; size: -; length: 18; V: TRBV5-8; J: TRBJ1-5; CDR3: CASSSLHPGQNYDQPQHF; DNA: TGTGCCAGCAGCTCCCTACATCCGGGACAGAATTACGATCAGCCCCAGCATTTT
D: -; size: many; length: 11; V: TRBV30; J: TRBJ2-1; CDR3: CAWIWHNEQFF; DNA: TGTGCCTGGATTTGGCACAACGAGCAGTTCTTC
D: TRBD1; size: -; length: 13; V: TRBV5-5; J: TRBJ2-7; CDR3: CASSSWTGAAQYF; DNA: TGTGCCAGCAGCTCATGGACAGGGGCCGCGCAGTACTTC
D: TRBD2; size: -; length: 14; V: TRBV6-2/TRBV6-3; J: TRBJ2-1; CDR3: CAGSLAGGRDEQFF; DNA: TGTGCCGGCTCCTTAGCGGGAGGGAGGGATGAGCAGTTCTTC
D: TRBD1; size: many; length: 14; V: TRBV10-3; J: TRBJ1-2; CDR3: CAIRRTGEGQGYTF; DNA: TGTGCCATCAGACGGACAGGGGAGGGTCAGGGCTACACCTTC
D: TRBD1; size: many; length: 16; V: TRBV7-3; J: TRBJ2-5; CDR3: CASSLRAPTGGETQYF; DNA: TGTGCCAGCAGCTTAAGGGCCCCGACAGGGGGAGAGACCCAGTACTTC
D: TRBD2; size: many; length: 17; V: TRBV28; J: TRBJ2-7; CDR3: CASSFLASSGSISEQYF; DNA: TGTGCCAGCAGTTTTTTAGCGTCTAGCGGGAGCATAAGCGAGCAGTACTTC
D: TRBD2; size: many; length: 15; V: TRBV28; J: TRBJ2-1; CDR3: CASSFSGLAFNEQFF; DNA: TGTGCCAGCAGTTTTTCGGGACTAGCTTTCAATGAGCAGTTCTTC
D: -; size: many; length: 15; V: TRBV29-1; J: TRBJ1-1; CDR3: CSVAADGELNTEAFF; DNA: TGCAGCGTTGCCGCCGATGGGGAATTGAACACTGAAGCTTTCTTT
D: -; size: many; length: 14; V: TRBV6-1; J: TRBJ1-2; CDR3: CASSEGGSNYGYTF; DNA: TGTGCCAGCAGTGAAGGGGGCAGCAACTATGGCTACACCTTC
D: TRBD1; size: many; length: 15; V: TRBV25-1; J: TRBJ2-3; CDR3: CASSAGTGNTDTQYF; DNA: TGTGCCAGCAGTGCTGGGACAGGGAACACAGATACGCAGTATTTT
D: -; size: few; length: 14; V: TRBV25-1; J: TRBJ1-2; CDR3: CASSAGDGNYGYTF; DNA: TGTGCCAGCAGTGCGGGGGACGGTAACTATGGCTACACCTTC
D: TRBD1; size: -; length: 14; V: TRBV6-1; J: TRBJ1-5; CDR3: CASHMTGGGQPQHF; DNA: TGTGCCAGCCACATGACAGGGGGCGGTCAGCCCCAGCATTTT
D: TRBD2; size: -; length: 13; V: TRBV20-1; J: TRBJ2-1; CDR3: CSALGLGRNEQFF; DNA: TGCAGTGCTCTGGGACTAGGGAGGAATGAGCAGTTCTTC